This is a list of T cell receptor beta chains from one sample in a study of blood T cell repertoires in COVID-19. Data came from immunoSEQ multiplex PCR; TCRdb stores just in-frame clones and leaves some out. This table has 100,000 to 150,000 clones, around 87% appearing once. Sample: peripheral blood. These receptors were taken from a man in his fifties with active COVID-19. CDR3s include the opening cysteine and the closing phenylalanine or tryptophan.

>TRBV7-2|12|TRBJ2-1
CASSRGTGFLFF
>TRBV7-2|14|TRBJ1-6
CASSLEGGNSPLHF
>TRBV6-5|12|TRBJ2-5
CASQLAVETQYF
>TRBV6-5|15|TRBJ1-6
CASSPEDREIRPLHF
>TRBV10-3|11|TRBJ2-7
CAISGLREQYF
>TRBV11-2|15|TRBJ1-2
CASSLGGTINYGYTF
>TRBV10-3|13|TRBJ2-7
CAISWDRSYEQYF
>TRBV5-4|14|TRBJ1-2
CASSLFEGAYGYTF
>TRBV6-5|15|TRBJ2-2
CATTTGYPNTGELFF
>TRBV5-1|13|TRBJ2-2
CASSRGDTGELFF
>TRBV24-1|13|TRBJ2-1
CATSGDRADEQFF
>TRBV5-1|15|TRBJ2-1
CASSPLGALYNEQFF
>TRBV4-2|15|TRBJ1-4
CASAIGRGRTEKLFF
>TRBV2|13|TRBJ2-5
CASRADRQETQYF
>TRBV2|14|TRBJ1-1
CASTLETGGMGAFF
>TRBV9|15|TRBJ1-4
CASTLGGGFNEKLFF
>TRBV30|19|TRBJ1-5
CAWSPPKITGSFSNQPQHF
>TRBV6-5|13|TRBJ2-7
CASSLFPGSEQYF
>TRBV7-9|13|TRBJ1-5
CASSLTGNQPQHF
>TRBV7-8|15|TRBJ1-6
CASSLGSSYNSPLHF
>TRBV27|16|TRBJ1-5
CASSDLRTGTKQPQHF
>TRBV6-6|17|TRBJ2-4
CASSLTLSGLAKNIQYF
>TRBV5-6|14|TRBJ2-7
CASSHNRQSYEQYF
>TRBV5-1|15|TRBJ2-2
CASSSGQGGTGELFF
>TRBV12-1|15|TRBJ2-5
CASSFCGVGKKTQYF
>TRBV2|15|TRBJ2-3
CASSVGQAGTDTQYF
>TRBV2|13|TRBJ1-5
CASSETAYQPQHF
>TRBV7-2|14|TRBJ2-7
CASSSGQTFYEQYF
>TRBV7-2|14|TRBJ2-5
CASSQAGLTETQYF
>TRBV12-3/TRBV12-4|13|TRBJ2-5
CASSFKYGETQYF
>TRBV5-8|15|TRBJ1-2
CASSPTAGQGYGYTF
>TRBV6-5|15|TRBJ1-1
CASSPPGAGGTEAFF
>TRBV6-5|13|TRBJ1-1
CATRQGRNTEAFF
>TRBV2|15|TRBJ2-3
CASSIGGEDTDTQYF
>TRBV14|14|TRBJ1-1
CASSLGVAVTEAFF
>TRBV24-1|15|TRBJ2-3
CATSDGRGVTGTQYF
>TRBV3-1/TRBV3-2|16|TRBJ1-6
CASSQARGGNNSPLHF
>TRBV4-2|16|TRBJ2-3
CASSPKRGYEVDTQYF
>TRBV2|14|TRBJ2-4
CASSEGLGRPAGYF
>TRBV11-2|17|TRBJ1-1
CASSEGLRGPQNTEAFF
>TRBV7-2|15|TRBJ2-3
CASSFSGSLSDTQYF
>TRBV5-1|14|TRBJ2-6
CASSQASGANVLTF
>TRBV5-1|14|TRBJ2-3
CASSPDSPTDTQYF
>TRBV7-2|15|TRBJ1-4
CASSRAGGGGEKLFF
>TRBV9|13|TRBJ2-7
CASSVGLSYEQYF
>TRBV5-5|14|TRBJ2-1
CASSSLAGNNEQFF
>TRBV21-1|15|TRBJ2-7
CASSKRYQGCYEQYF
>TRBV7-9|13|TRBJ2-1
CASSLARYNEQFF
>TRBV11-2|13|TRBJ2-7
CASSLTTGYEQYF
>TRBV18|16|TRBJ1-6
CASSPLPGTDNSPLHF
>TRBV4-2|13|TRBJ2-7
CASSQVEAYGQYF
>TRBV18|16|TRBJ1-5
CASSPVEGSVNQPQHF
>TRBV30|15|TRBJ1-4
CAWSVEGAINEKLFF